What follows are 28 T cell receptor beta chains derived from one specimen sequenced in a study of cytomegalovirus exposure and HLA in healthy donors. Amplification used 60 Vbeta primers and 13 Jbeta primers. Profiling relied on immunoSEQ multiplex PCR, and the TCRdb table lists in-frame clones only, not all of them. The table has more than 200,000 clones, 60% to 80% seen once. Source material: PBMCs. The receptors here all came from a male donor in good health and CMV-seronegative.

This chain joins TRBV30 and TRBJ1-4; no firm D call. The CDR3 covers 14 residues. Deletions cut 5 bases from V and 2 bases from J, with 12 bases between. Germline CDR1 GTSNPN, CDR2 SVGIG (reference sequence). As DNA, the CDR3 is TGTGCCTGGGATGAAGGAGTGACTAATGAAAAACTGTTTTTT. Translating it yields CAWDEGVTNEKLFF.

The chain joins TRBV7-8 to TRBJ2-3; 10 bases match TRBD2. V was pared by 4 bases and J by 5 bases, with 6 bases of the junction left unmatched. Germline V CDR1 and CDR2: SGHVS, FQNEAQ. This CDR3 is 15 amino acids long. DNA of the CDR3: TGTGCCAGCAGCTACGGACTAGCGGTACAAGATACGCAGTATTTT. Its protein product is CASSYGLAVQDTQYF. The entire variable domain, with the rest obtained from reference TRBV7-8 and TRBJ2-3, is as follows: GAGVSQSPRYKVAKRGQDVALRCDPISGHVSLFWYQQALGQGPEFLTYFQNEAQLDKSGLPSDRFFAERPEGSVSTLKIQRTQQEDSAVYLCASSYGLAVQDTQYFGPGTRLTVL.

This chain connects TRBV4-3 to TRBJ2-5; TRBD2 aligns across 8 bases. Germline values: CDR1 LGHNA, CDR2 YSLEER. The V and J ends lost 3 bases and 5 bases, in that order; junction bases with no gene match: 11. This CDR3 is built from 16 residues. In DNA form, the CDR3 reads TGCGCCAGCAGCCAGGACCGATGGTCTAGCGGGGAGACCCAGTACTTC. Translating gives CASSQDRWSSGETQYF.

The CDR3 nucleotides read TGTGCCAGCAGCTTGACAGCTTTCAATTCACCCCTCCACTTT. It specifies CASSLTAFNSPLHF. The chain employs TRBV5-4 and TRBJ1-6; D call uncertain. Germline CDR1 and CDR2: SGHNT and YYREEE (reference sequence). V was shortened by 1 base and J by 7 bases, with 9 bases between the two germline ends. This CDR3 has 14 amino acids. Full variable domain (missing parts from reference TRBV5-4 and TRBJ1-6): ETGVTQSPTHLIKTRGQQVTLRCSSQSGHNTVSWYQQALGQGPQFIFQYYREEENGRGNFPPRFSGLQFPNYSSELNVNALELDDSALYLCASSLTAFNSPLHFGNGTRLTVT.

This chain joins TRBV4-3 and TRBJ2-7; perhaps TRBD1 as D (5 bases). Germline CDR1 and CDR2: LGHNA and YSLEER. The V end was cut by 0 bases, the J end by 3 bases, with 9 bases between. The CDR3 contains 14 residues. CDR3 bases: TGCGCCAGCAGCCAAGATGTGACAGACTACGAGCAGTACTTC. It yields the protein CASSQDVTDYEQYF.

The rearrangement links TRBV5-6 to TRBJ2-5; a weak D match, TRBD2 (5 bases). The V gene lost 4 bases and the J gene lost 1 base, with 11 bases spanning the gap. Germline CDR1 reads SGHDT; CDR2 reads YYEEEE. The CDR3 runs 14 residues. The CDR3 DNA sequence: TGTGCCAGCAGCGGAGCGGCCATCCAAGAGACCCAGTACTTC. Its protein is CASSGAAIQETQYF.

The chain recombines TRBV4-3 with TRBJ2-3; the match to TRBD2 covers 12 bases. This CDR3 is 17 amino acids long. With 3 bases clipped from V and 3 bases from J, the junction kept 7 bases outside the gene matches. CDR1 is LGHNA and CDR2 is YSLEER in the germline V gene. The CDR3 is CASSHARTSGATDTQYF. CDR3 DNA sequence: TGCGCCAGCAGCCATGCCCGGACTAGCGGGGCGACAGATACGCAGTATTTT.

The chain is built from TRBV27 and TRBJ1-5, with 7 bases matching TRBD1. Germline V lookup: CDR1 MNHEY, CDR2 SMNVEV (reference sequence). This CDR3 is 14 amino acids long. V gave up 0 bases and J gave up 6 bases; unmatched junction bases: 2. The CDR3 nucleotides are TGTGCCAGCAGTTTATCAGGGGGCGGTCAGCCCCAGCATTTT. Amino acids: CASSLSGGGQPQHF.

This rearrangement joins TRBV19 to TRBJ2-7, with 8 bases aligning to TRBD1. CDR3 length: 15 amino acids. In germline, CDR1 is LNHDA, CDR2 SQIVND (reference sequence). Germline trimming cut 6 bases from V and 0 bases from J; bases unmatched to any gene: 7. The DNA of the CDR3 is TGTGCCAGTAGGGGGACAGGTGGCCGCTCCTACGAGCAGTACTTC. As protein: CASRGTGGRSYEQYF.

V is TRBV5-4 and J is TRBJ2-1, with TRBD2 identical over 8 bases. The germline gives CDR1 SGHNT, CDR2 YYREEE (reference sequence). J was trimmed by 2 bases and V by 4 bases; bases with no gene match: 8. The CDR3 runs to 16 residues. The CDR3 nucleotides read TGTGCCAGCAGCCCATGGGAGCGGGGGCCCTACAATGAGCAGTTCTTC. Amino acids: CASSPWERGPYNEQFF.

The chain couples TRBV5-1 to TRBJ1-3; D not resolved. The CDR3 has 14 amino acids. CDR1 and CDR2 (germline): SGHRS, YFSETQ. With 7 bases removed from V and 1 base from J, the gap between germline ends came to 12 bases. The CDR3 loop is CASRREGSGNTIYF. The CDR3 bases are TGCGCCAGCCGGAGAGAGGGTTCTGGAAACACCATATATTTT.

The chain uses TRBV4-2 and TRBJ1-2; perhaps TRBD1 as D (5 bases). Germline values: CDR1 LGHNA, CDR2 YNFKEQ. The V end was cut by 8 bases, the J end by 0 bases, with 10 bases between. This CDR3 contains 13 residues. CDR3 sequence (DNA): TGTGCCAGCTCGGACACGTCTAACTATGGCTACACCTTC. Amino acid sequence: CASSDTSNYGYTF.

The chain combines TRBV9 with TRBJ2-2; the match to TRBD1 covers 10 bases. The CDR3 totals 18 residues. V lost 3 bases, J lost 4 bases, and 12 bases stayed unmatched. The germline CDR1 and CDR2 sequences are SGDLS and YYNGEE. This chain's CDR3 is CASSASPGQGTFTGELFF. The CDR3 DNA reads TGTGCCAGCAGCGCATCACCGGGACAGGGGACGTTCACCGGGGAGCTGTTTTTT.

This clone was counted a few times. The junction departs from the called germline gene at one end, perhaps through a read error. The chain couples TRBV7-3 to TRBJ2-5; 13 nucleotides match TRBD2. There are 15 residues in the CDR3. Germline lookup yields CDR1 SGHTA and CDR2 FQGTGA. CDR3 sequence: CASSITSGRAETQYF. CDR3 nucleotide sequence: TGTGCCAGCAGCATAACTAGCGGGAGGGCAGAGACCCAGTACTTC.

The chain combines TRBV7-2 with TRBJ2-3; D ambiguous. The length of the CDR3 is 16 residues. The V gene's germline CDR1 is SGHTA and CDR2 FQGNSA. The V end was cut by 7 bases, the J end by 0 bases, with 17 bases between. CDR3 in amino acids: CASIDRLFTSTDTQYF. CDR3 in DNA: TGTGCCAGCATTGATCGACTTTTTACTAGCACAGATACGCAGTATTTT.

The chain combines TRBV9 with TRBJ2-3; 10 bases match TRBD2. The V gene end was trimmed by 0 bases and the J gene end by 5 bases; junction bases not matched to a gene: 6. Germline V gene sequence: CDR1 SGDLS, CDR2 YYNGEE. The CDR3 has 16 residues. Here the CDR3 DNA reads TGTGCCAGCAGCGTAGAGCTAGCGGGGGTAGTAGATACGCAGTATTTT. Its protein product is CASSVELAGVVDTQYF.

The rearrangement uses TRBV5-1 and TRBJ2-2; D perhaps matches TRBD2 (6 bases). Germline V gives CDR1 SGHRS, CDR2 YFSETQ. V was clipped by 2 bases and J by 1 base, with 6 bases between them. This CDR3 contains 14 residues. CDR3 sequence: CASSLAGNTGELFF. Here the CDR3 DNA reads TGCGCCAGCAGCTTAGCGGGGAACACCGGGGAGCTGTTTTTT.

This clone was observed a few times. The chain combines TRBV7-2 with TRBJ1-5; a possible D gene is TRBD1 (5 bases). Trimming shortened V by 4 bases and J by 6 bases, and 7 bases separated the two germline ends. CDR1 SGHTA and CDR2 FQGNSA come from the germline V gene. There are 12 residues in the CDR3. The CDR3: CASSWGGQPQHF. CDR3 DNA sequence: TGTGCCAGCAGCTGGGGGGGTCAGCCCCAGCATTTT.

This clone was observed a few times. In the same sample, other DNA sequences code for this CDR3. V gene TRBV28 combines with J gene TRBJ1-2, with D possibly being TRBD1 (5 bases). Trimming shortened V by 3 bases and J by 4 bases, and 6 bases separated the two germline ends. Germline values: CDR1 MDHEN, CDR2 SYDVKM. The CDR3 covers 12 residues. The CDR3 DNA follows: TGTGCCAGCAGTTTGGGGGGCTATGGCTACACCTTC. It is translated as CASSLGGYGYTF.

With respect to this clone: The CDR3 end shows no conserved phenylalanine or tryptophan, and so a read error is likely. The rearrangement uses TRBV2 and TRBJ1-5; no clear D. Germline V gene lookup returns CDR1 SNHLY and CDR2 FYNNEI. This CDR3 is 16 amino acids long. V lost 7 bases to trimming and J lost 11 bases, with 27 bases between them. For the CDR3, the DNA is TGTGCCAGCACCGATCGGGCATTGGGTGGGGAGGGTGCCCAGCATCTT. It codes for CASTDRALGGEGAQHL.

This clone occurred a few times. This chain connects TRBV6-6 to TRBJ2-7; D not resolved. Trimming removed 2 bases at V and 3 bases at J, with 5 bases between. The CDR3 covers 12 residues. Looked up from germline, CDR1 is MNHNY and CDR2 is SVGAGI (reference sequence). The DNA for the CDR3 is TGTGCCAGCAGTTACCCAGACTACGAGCAGTACTTC. Amino acid sequence: CASSYPDYEQYF.

The CDR3 DNA reads as TGTGCCAGCAGCGTGGGGACTAGCGGGGGCCAAGAGACCCAGTACTTC. This sequence encodes CASSVGTSGGQETQYF. This chain links TRBV9 with TRBJ2-5, with 14 bases that match TRBD2. This CDR3 has 16 amino acids. Germline V CDR1 and CDR2: SGDLS, YYNGEE. J lost 1 base, V lost 2 bases, and 1 base had no gene match.

The CDR3 is CASTDSYEKLFF. CDR3 nucleotide sequence: TGTGCCAGTACCGACAGTTATGAAAAACTGTTTTTT. The chain carries TRBV19 and TRBJ1-4; perhaps TRBD1 as D (5 bases). The CDR3 extends over 12 amino acids. The V end lost 7 bases, the J end lost 6 bases, and 9 bases lay between the germline ends. Germline V gives CDR1 LNHDA, CDR2 SQIVND (reference sequence).

The chain recombines TRBV30 with TRBJ2-5; tentative D call: TRBD2 (6 bases). V was shortened by 5 bases and J by 10 bases, with 20 bases between the two germline ends. Germline CDR1 GTSNPN, CDR2 SVGIG (reference sequence). The CDR3 contains 13 residues. The CDR3 coding sequence is TGTGCCTGGGCCCTCGGGACTCAGGCTGTCCAGTACTTC. The encoded protein is CAWALGTQAVQYF.

This chain links TRBV7-3 with TRBJ2-3; 10 nucleotides align to TRBD2. This CDR3 has 16 residues. Germline values: CDR1 SGHTA, CDR2 FQGTGA. With 6 bases clipped from V and 1 base from J, the junction kept 7 bases outside the gene matches. CDR3 sequence (DNA): TGTGCCAGCAGGTCAAGACTAGCGGGTGGCACAGATACGCAGTATTTT. It translates to CASRSRLAGGTDTQYF.

The chain employs TRBV27 and TRBJ2-7, with 9 bases fitting TRBD2. In germline, CDR1 is MNHEY, CDR2 SMNVEV (reference sequence). With 1 base clipped from V and 5 bases from J, the junction kept 6 bases outside the gene matches. This CDR3 contains 15 residues. The CDR3 here is CASSLLRLAAHEQYF. The CDR3 DNA sequence: TGTGCCAGCAGTTTATTAAGACTAGCGGCCCACGAGCAGTACTTC.

The chain's CDR3 is CASSWGGGDTGELFF. CDR3 nucleotides: TGCGCCAGCAGTTGGGGGGGAGGTGACACCGGGGAGCTGTTTTTT. This chain connects TRBV4-3 to TRBJ2-2; 7 bases are shared with TRBD2. CDR3 length equals 15 residues. Germline V lookup: CDR1 LGHNA, CDR2 YSLEER. V was pared by 6 bases and J by 3 bases, with 7 bases of the junction left unmatched.

The CDR3: CASSLPDSGGYTF. The CDR3, as DNA: TGTGCCAGCAGCTTACCCGACTCGGGAGGCTACACCTTC. The chain uses TRBV13 and TRBJ1-2; D unresolved. This CDR3 comprises 13 residues. Germline CDR1 is PRHDT and CDR2 is FYEKMQ (reference sequence). The V and J ends lost 2 bases and 8 bases respectively, with 12 bases between them. Combining the CDR3 with reference TRBV13 and TRBJ1-2 gives the whole variable domain AAGVIQSPRHLIKEKRETATLKCYPIPRHDTVYWYQQGPGQDPQFLISFYEKMQSDKGSIPDRFSAQQFSDYHSELNMSSLELGDSALYFCASSLPDSGGYTFGSGTRLTVV.